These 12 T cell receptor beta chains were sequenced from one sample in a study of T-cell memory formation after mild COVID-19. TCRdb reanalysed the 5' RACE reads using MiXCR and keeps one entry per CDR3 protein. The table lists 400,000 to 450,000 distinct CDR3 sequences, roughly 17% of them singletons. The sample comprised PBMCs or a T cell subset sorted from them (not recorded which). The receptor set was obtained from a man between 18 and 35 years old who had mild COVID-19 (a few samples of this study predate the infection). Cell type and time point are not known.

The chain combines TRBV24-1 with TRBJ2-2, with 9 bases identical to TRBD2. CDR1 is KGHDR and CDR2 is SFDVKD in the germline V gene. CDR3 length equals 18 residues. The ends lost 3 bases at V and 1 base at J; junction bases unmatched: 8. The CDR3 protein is CATSDKAGGTGNTGELFF. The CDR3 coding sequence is TGTGCCACCAGTGATAAGGCGGGGGGGACTGGGAACACCGGGGAGCTGTTTTTT.

In DNA, the CDR3 is TGTGCCAGCAGCGTAGTTGGGACTAGCGGGGGTGAGACCCAGTACTTC. Encoded protein: CASSVVGTSGGETQYF. J is TRBJ2-5 and V is TRBV9; 14 bases map to TRBD2. Germline values: CDR1 SGDLS, CDR2 YYNGEE. The CDR3 sequence is 16 residues long. The J segment lost 5 bases and the V segment lost 0 bases, leaving 3 bases of the junction unmatched.

The CDR3, as DNA: TGTGCCAGCAGTGATCCACGACAGGGCCCTGCCAGTGAAGCTTTCTTT. Its protein is CASSDPRQGPASEAFF. The chain joins TRBV25-1 to TRBJ1-1, with TRBD1 identical over 7 bases. CDR1 MGHDK and CDR2 SYGVNS come from the germline V gene. The CDR3 is 16 amino acids. V dropped 3 bases and J dropped 7; count of bases not matched to a gene: 14. The full variable domain, its missing parts supplied by reference TRBV25-1 and TRBJ1-1, is EADIYQTPRYLVIGTGKKITLECSQTMGHDKMYWYQQDPGMELHLIHYSYGVNSTEKGDLSSESTVSRIRTEHFPLTLESARPSHTSQYLCASSDPRQGPASEAFFGQGTRLTVV.

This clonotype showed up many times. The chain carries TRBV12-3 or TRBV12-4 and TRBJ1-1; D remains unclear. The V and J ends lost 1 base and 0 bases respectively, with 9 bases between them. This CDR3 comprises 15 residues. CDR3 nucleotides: TGTGCCAGCAGTTTAGTAACCGTAATGAACACTGAAGCTTTCTTT. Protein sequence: CASSLVTVMNTEAFF.

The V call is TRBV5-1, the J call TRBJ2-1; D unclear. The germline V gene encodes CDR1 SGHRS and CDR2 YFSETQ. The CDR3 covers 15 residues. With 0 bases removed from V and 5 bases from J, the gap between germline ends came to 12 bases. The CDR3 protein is CASSLAGHPNNEQFF. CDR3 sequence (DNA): TGCGCCAGCAGCTTGGCCGGGCACCCAAACAATGAGCAGTTCTTC.

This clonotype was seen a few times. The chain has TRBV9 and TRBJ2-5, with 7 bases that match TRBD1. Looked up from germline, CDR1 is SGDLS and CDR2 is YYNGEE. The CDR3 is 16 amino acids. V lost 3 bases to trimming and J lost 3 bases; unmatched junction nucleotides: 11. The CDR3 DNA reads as TGTGCCAGCAGCGGACGGACAGGCACGACCGAAGAGACCCAGTACTTC. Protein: CASSGRTGTTEETQYF.

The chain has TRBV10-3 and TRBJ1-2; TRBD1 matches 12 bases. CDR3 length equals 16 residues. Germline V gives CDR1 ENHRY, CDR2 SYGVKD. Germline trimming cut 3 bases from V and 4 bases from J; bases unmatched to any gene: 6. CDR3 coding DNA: TGTGCCATCAGTGACGGGACAGGGGGCGGAATCTATGGCTACACCTTC. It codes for CAISDGTGGGIYGYTF.

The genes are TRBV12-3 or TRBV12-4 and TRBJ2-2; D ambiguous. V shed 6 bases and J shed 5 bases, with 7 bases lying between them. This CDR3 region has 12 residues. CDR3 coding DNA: TGTGCCAGCAGGGGGTATACCGGGGAGCTGTTTTTT. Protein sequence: CASRGYTGELFF.

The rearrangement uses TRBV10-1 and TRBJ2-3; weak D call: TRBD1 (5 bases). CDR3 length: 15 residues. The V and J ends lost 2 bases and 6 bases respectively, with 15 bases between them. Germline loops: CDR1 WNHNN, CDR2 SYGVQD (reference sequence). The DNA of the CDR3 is TGCGCCAGCAGTGAGGGGGCTACGGTATGGGATACGCAGTATTTT. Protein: CASSEGATVWDTQYF.

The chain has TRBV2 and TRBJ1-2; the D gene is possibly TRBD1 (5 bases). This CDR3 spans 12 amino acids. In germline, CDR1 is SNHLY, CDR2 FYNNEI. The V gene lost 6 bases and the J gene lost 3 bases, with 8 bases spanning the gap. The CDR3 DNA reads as TGTGCCAGCAGCGGGGGTGACTATGGCTACACCTTC. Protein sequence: CASSGGDYGYTF.

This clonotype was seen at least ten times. In nucleotides, the CDR3 is TGTGCCAGCTCAAGGCTACAAGAGACCCAGTACTTC. It encodes CASSRLQETQYF. The chain uses TRBV18 and TRBJ2-5; D call uncertain. The CDR3 spans 12 residues. Germline CDR1 and CDR2: KGHSH and LQKENI. Trimming cost V 5 bases and J 2 bases, with 6 bases left between them.

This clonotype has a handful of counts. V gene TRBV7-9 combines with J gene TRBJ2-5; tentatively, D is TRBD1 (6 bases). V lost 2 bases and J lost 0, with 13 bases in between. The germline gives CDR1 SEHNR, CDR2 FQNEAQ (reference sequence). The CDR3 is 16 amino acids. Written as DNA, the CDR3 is TGTGCCAGCAGCTTACCACAGGGCCTATACCAAGAGACCCAGTACTTC. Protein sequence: CASSLPQGLYQETQYF.